The source of this T cell receptor beta chain is a study of blood T cells in healthy people across ages. A sample-barcoded 5' primer and a J-beta primer mix were used in a second PCR of roughly 7 to 12 cycles. Each cDNA molecule was tagged by a template-switch adaptor with 12 random nucleotides. TCRdb recomputed calls from the 5' RACE reads with MiXCR, one row per CDR3 protein. This sample yields about 1.4 million distinct CDR3 sequences, of which roughly 60% are seen a single time; over 5.5% belongs to the top ten. This clonotype has a count of ten or more. The TCR sequence derives from a man aged 18 to 35 in good health. The sequencing input was blood.

The CDR3 reads CASSQGLVPQYF. CDR3 coding DNA: TGCGCCAGCAGCCAAGGGCTTGTGCCCCAGTACTTC. The chain employs TRBV4-1 and TRBJ2-5; D not certain. The CDR3 length is 12 residues. V was cut by 1 base and J by 9 bases, with 9 bases left in between. Germline assignment: CDR1 MGHRA and CDR2 YSYEKL.